The 23 T cell receptor beta chains below all came from one sample that was sequenced in a study of identical twins. TCRdb ran MiXCR on the 5' RACE reads and lists one entry per CDR3 protein. The table shows 1.5 million to 2 million distinct CDR3 sequences, with more than 30% occurring only once. Source material: cord blood. These receptors all come from a newborn girl in good health.

The chain uses TRBV20-1 and TRBJ2-7; the D gene is possibly TRBD1 (6 bases). Per germline, CDR1 DFQATT and CDR2 SNEGSKA (reference sequence). V lost 6 bases and J 0 bases, leaving 15 bases between the germline ends. The CDR3 length is 14 residues. The CDR3 sequence: CSAPEDRISYEQYF. As DNA, the CDR3 is TGCAGTGCCCCCGAAGACAGGATCTCCTACGAGCAGTACTTC.

The chain is built from TRBV2 and TRBJ1-1, with unresolved D. CDR1 is SNHLY and CDR2 is FYNNEI in the germline V gene. The CDR3 consists of 13 residues. Between the trimmed V and J ends, which lost 5 bases and 1 base, there was a span of 8 bases. The CDR3 DNA is TGTGCCAGCAGTTCGACCCGGAACACTGAAGCTTTCTTT. It specifies CASSSTRNTEAFF.

This clonotype has only a few counts. The chain is built from TRBV4-2 and TRBJ2-5; the match to TRBD2 covers 12 bases. The V gene's germline CDR1 is LGHNA and CDR2 YNFKEQ. CDR3 size: 18 residues. The junction had 9 bases not matched to a gene; V was cut back by 0 bases and J by 4 bases. The CDR3 spells CASSQDYTSGGFGETQYF. For the CDR3, the DNA is TGTGCCAGCAGCCAAGATTATACTAGCGGGGGGTTTGGAGAGACCCAGTACTTC.

This chain joins TRBV7-9 and TRBJ2-2; tentatively, D is TRBD1 (5 bases). The length of the CDR3 is 17 residues. Deletions cut 5 bases from V and 1 base from J, with 17 bases between. Germline V gene data show CDR1 as SEHNR and CDR2 as FQNEAQ (reference sequence). The CDR3 DNA reads as TGTGCCAGCAGCCTACCGACAGTTGGGAAGAACACCGGGGAGCTGTTTTTT. It encodes CASSLPTVGKNTGELFF.

This clonotype was counted ten times or more. V gene TRBV3-1 combines with J gene TRBJ2-4, with 9 positions matching TRBD1. V shed 5 bases and J 7 bases; nucleotides not matched to a gene: 0. CDR3 length: 12 residues. Germline V gene sequence: CDR1 LGHDT, CDR2 YNNKEL (reference sequence). CDR3 nucleotides: TGTGCCAGCAGCGACAGGGGGAACATTCAGTACTTC. Its protein is CASSDRGNIQYF.

This chain connects TRBV6-5 to TRBJ2-5; D tentatively reads TRBD1 or TRBD2 (5 bases each). Germline V lookup: CDR1 MNHEY, CDR2 SVGAGI. The CDR3 is 16 amino acids. V lost 0 bases and J 1 base, leaving 12 bases between the germline ends. DNA for the CDR3: TGTGCCAGCAGTTACTCGACCACGGGGCCCCAAGAGACCCAGTACTTC. It encodes CASSYSTTGPQETQYF.

The chain has TRBV14 and TRBJ2-3; D may be TRBD2 (6 bases). CDR3 length equals 19 residues. In germline, CDR1 is SGHDN, CDR2 FVKESK. V was pared by 1 base and J by 0 bases, with 20 bases between. For the CDR3, the DNA is TGTGCCAGCAGCCAAGGTTTGCGGAGGACTACCACTAGCACAGATACGCAGTATTTT. Amino acid sequence: CASSQGLRRTTTSTDTQYF.

As concerns this clonotype: Given a much more abundant clone one base away, this may be a read error. CDR3 protein: CCVEDLEGWGDTQYF. CDR3 coding DNA: TGCTGCGTTGAAGATCTAGAGGGATGGGGAGATACGCAGTATTTT. This chain links TRBV29-1 with TRBJ2-3, with D possibly being TRBD2 (5 bases). This CDR3 is built from 15 residues. The germline gives CDR1 SQVTM, CDR2 ANQGSEA.

This clonotype was seen a few times. The rearrangement links TRBV2 to TRBJ2-1, with D perhaps matching TRBD1 or TRBD2 (5 bases each). Deletions cut 6 bases from V and 4 bases from J, with 10 bases between. This CDR3 is built from 13 residues. Per the germline V gene, CDR1 is SNHLY and CDR2 is FYNNEI. The CDR3 nucleotides read TGTGCCAGCAGAGAGGGACCTTACAATGAGCAGTTCTTC. Residues: CASREGPYNEQFF.

The rearrangement joins TRBV4-2 to TRBJ2-3; D is unresolved. CDR1 is LGHNA and CDR2 is YNFKEQ in the germline V gene. V shed 0 bases and J shed 2 bases, with 12 bases lying between them. The CDR3 contains 16 residues. CDR3 loop: CASSQEGIALTDTQYF. The CDR3 nucleotides read TGTGCCAGCAGCCAAGAGGGAATAGCCCTCACAGATACGCAGTATTTT.

This chain uses TRBV20-1 with TRBJ1-3; a weak D match, TRBD1 (6 bases). CDR3 length: 15 residues. CDR1 is DFQATT, CDR2 SNEGSKA, per germline (reference sequence). V was trimmed by 3 bases and J by 0 bases, leaving 12 bases between them. CDR3 in amino acids: CSARDSRISGNTIYF. The CDR3 DNA sequence: TGCAGTGCTAGGGACAGTAGGATCTCTGGAAACACCATATATTTT.

The chain carries TRBV20-1 and TRBJ2-1; tentative D call: TRBD1 (5 bases). The CDR3 contains 12 residues. Germline V gene lookup returns CDR1 DFQATT and CDR2 SNEGSKA (reference sequence). V was cut by 3 bases and J by 8 bases, with 11 bases left in between. Here the CDR3 DNA reads TGCAGTGCTAGGCCACAGGTATATGAGCAGTTCTTC. This gives the protein CSARPQVYEQFF.

The rearrangement links TRBV20-1 to TRBJ2-5; 9 bases line up with TRBD1. The CDR3 extends over 14 amino acids. CDR1 is DFQATT, CDR2 SNEGSKA, per germline (reference sequence). The J segment lost 3 bases and the V segment lost 6 bases, leaving 8 bases of the junction unmatched. DNA for the CDR3: TGCAGTGCCCAGGACAGGGGCCGTAAAGAGACCCAGTACTTC. Residues: CSAQDRGRKETQYF.

This chain connects TRBV7-2 to TRBJ1-3, with TRBD1 matching over 9 bases. The CDR3 contains 16 residues. Germline V gene sequence: CDR1 SGHTA, CDR2 FQGNSA. The junction had 3 bases not matched to a gene; V was cut back by 0 bases and J by 3 bases. The CDR3 DNA reads as TGTGCCAGCAGCTTAGCCCAGACAGGGGGTGGAAACACCATATATTTT. Protein product: CASSLAQTGGGNTIYF.

The rearrangement uses TRBV12-3 or TRBV12-4 and TRBJ2-3, with D possibly being TRBD1 or TRBD2 (5 bases each). V lost 6 bases and J 4 bases, leaving 20 bases between the germline ends. This CDR3 is built from 16 residues. The CDR3 loop reads CASSTGSDIISDTQYF. The CDR3 DNA is TGTGCCAGCAGCACGGGGTCGGACATTATTTCAGATACGCAGTATTTT.

The chain couples TRBV6-1 to TRBJ2-7, with D unclear. V dropped 3 bases and J dropped 4 bases, with 16 bases sitting between them. The CDR3 is 15 residues long. The germline CDR1 and CDR2 sequences are MNHNS and SASEGT. The CDR3: CASSDNHRIPYEQYF. Written as DNA, the CDR3 is TGTGCCAGCAGTGACAATCATCGAATACCGTACGAGCAGTACTTC.

This chain links TRBV6-6 with TRBJ2-3; tentatively, D is TRBD2 (6 bases). The CDR3 spans 17 residues. CDR1 MNHNY and CDR2 SVGAGI come from the germline V gene (reference sequence). V was cut by 4 bases and J by 1 base, with 18 bases left in between. CDR3 sequence: CASSSGRLVGGTDTQYF. The CDR3 DNA sequence: TGTGCCAGCAGTTCTGGGAGACTAGTGGGAGGCACAGATACGCAGTATTTT.

A remark on this clonotype: It is likely a read error: a sequence one base away is far more abundant. V usage is TRBV28 and J usage is TRBJ2-1; 8 bases agree with TRBD2. The CDR3 spans 13 residues. Germline V gene lookup returns CDR1 MDHEN and CDR2 SYDVKM. J was trimmed by 10 bases and V by 2 bases; bases with no gene match: 4. As DNA, the CDR3 is TGTGCCAGCAGTTTACTAGCGGGCAAGGAGCAGTTCTTC. Amino acid sequence: CASSLLAGKEQFF. Full variable domain (remainder filled in from reference TRBV28 and TRBJ2-1): DVKVTQSSRYLVKRTGEKVFLECVQDMDHENMFWYRQDPGLGLRLIYFSYDVKMKEKGDIPEGYSVSREKKERFSLILESASTNQTSMYLCASSLLAGKEQFFGPGTRLTVL.

This clonotype came up a few times. The V call is TRBV28, the J call TRBJ2-6, with D unclear. Between the trimmed V and J ends, which lost 6 bases and 0 bases, there was a span of 6 bases. Per germline, CDR1 MDHEN and CDR2 SYDVKM. The length of the CDR3 is 14 residues. This chain's CDR3 is CASRGYSGANVLTF. The CDR3 DNA reads as TGTGCCAGCAGGGGTTACTCTGGGGCCAACGTCCTGACTTTC.

This clonotype was counted a single time. A read error is possible here, since a much larger clone lies one base away. V is TRBV24-1 and J is TRBJ2-5, with 7 bases lining up with TRBD1. The J call may be faulty, since TRBJ2-7 better matches the DNA end. The CDR3 runs to 13 residues. Germline-derived CDR1 and CDR2 are KGHDR and SFDVKD. The CDR3 sequence: CATSDPGGYEQYF. The DNA for the CDR3 is TGTGCCACCAGTGATCCAGGGGGCTACGAGCAGTACTTC.

The V call is TRBV9, the J call TRBJ2-1, with D unresolved. Germline CDR1 and CDR2: SGDLS and YYNGEE. The V and J ends lost 3 bases and 7 bases respectively, with 8 bases between them. This CDR3 has 12 residues. CDR3 nucleotides: TGTGCCAGCAGCGCTCCACAGAATGAGCAGTTCTTC. As protein: CASSAPQNEQFF.

The V call is TRBV7-8, the J call TRBJ1-2; D possibly corresponds to TRBD1 (6 bases). Germline V lookup: CDR1 SGHVS, CDR2 FQNEAQ. The CDR3 covers 16 residues. Trimming removed 5 bases at V and 1 base at J, with 17 bases between. The CDR3 DNA sequence: TGTGCCAGCAGCCAGATCCAGGGGAGGAATAACTATGGCTACACCTTC. Translated: CASSQIQGRNNYGYTF.

In this sample, this clonotype turned up many times. The V and J genes are TRBV20-1 and TRBJ2-7; TRBD2 matches 11 bases. J gave up 3 bases and V 1 base, and 17 bases lay outside the gene matches. Germline lookup yields CDR1 DFQATT and CDR2 SNEGSKA (reference sequence). This CDR3 has 19 residues. The CDR3 DNA reads as TGCAGTGCTAGAGTAGGACTAGCGGGTTGGAGGAACAAGGACTACGAGCAGTACTTC. This encodes CSARVGLAGWRNKDYEQYF.